The TCR beta chain under discussion was sequenced for a study of OX40 agonist ivuxolimab in advanced cancers. As for the study in general: Recorded diagnoses for dose-escalation patients were hepatocellular carcinoma, melanoma, renal cell or head and neck cancer. Three patients, one with hepatocellular carcinoma and two with cutaneous melanoma, achieved partial responses. Study findings and constraints: CD4+ and CD8+ blood T cells expanded clonally by week 6 at 0.1 to 3.0 mg/kg.

Produced via immunoSEQ multiplex PCR; TCRdb's table is partial and in-frame only. The sample yields about 98,000 clones, 80% to 90% seen once. About this clone: Antigen specificity is unknown.

The sample was CD4+ or CD8+ T cells sorted from blood, taken in a trial of the OX40 agonist ivuxolimab. This TCR was recovered from an adult with an advanced solid tumor such as melanoma, head and neck, liver or kidney cancer.

The CDR3 region is CASSFPQGAHREQYF. For the CDR3, the DNA is TGTGCCAGCAGTTTCCCACAGGGCGCCCACCGCGAGCAGTACTTC. The chain has TRBV28 and TRBJ2-7; TRBD1 is a possible D gene (6 bases). This CDR3 comprises 15 residues. Germline values: CDR1 MDHEN, CDR2 SYDVKM. V lost 3 bases, J lost 6 bases, and 18 bases lay in between.